The present T cell receptor (beta chain) was sequenced within a study of T cell repertoires in cytomegalovirus infection (dated by TCRdb to between 2017 and 2020). With regard to the full study: Recently identified HLA-C-restricted CMV epitopes, whose presentation resists viral immunomodulation, were targeted by peptide stimulations together with well-studied HLA-B-restricted epitopes. The HLA type of each donor mattered for the analysis, because public TCR beta signatures pointed to carriage of CMV infection along with the matching HLA type.

The CDR3 numbers 15 residues from cysteine through phenylalanine. Only the CDR3 portion is preserved as DNA: 45 bases, with reading frame beginning at the first base. Trimming leaves V shorter by 6 bases and J shorter by 2 bases, with the junction holding 7 bases beyond the gene matches. Based on the germline V gene, the CDR1 and CDR2 sequences are MDHEN and SYDVKM. General conclusions and limits of the study: In both this cohort and an independent 352-donor cohort, the cumulative frequency of public TCR beta family members distinguished carriers of CMV infection plus the relevant HLA type. The ex vivo response was dominated by HLA-C-restricted CMV-specific TCR beta clonotypes, which also provided the single most frequent clonotype in two of eight donors.

Remarks on this clonotype: There is no known antigen for this receptor. Base qualities are not recorded, but no much larger clone differs from it by a single base.

The instrument given in TCRdb is Illumina HiSeq 1500. In TCRdb, the public reads were trimmed at Q25 with fastp and aligned with MiXCR, with productive beta chains retained. Each record represents a unique CDR3 protein, reported with the most common genes and DNA among its rows. In this sample the table shows some 220,000 distinct CDR3 sequences, 38% of which occur a single time. The ten largest clones capture 55% to 70% of the sample. According to the study, the label for this sample's treatment or condition signals: in vitro stimulation with specific CMV peptide epitopes to enrich CMV-specific T cells.

Recombination joined TRBV28 with TRBJ2-1; 7 central nucleotides agree with TRBD1. The specimen was CD8+ T cells from cultured PBMCs, collected from culture after CMV antigen stimulation. The sequence was collected from a human donor in good health (CMV status not recorded). Some clones in this sample may be carry-over from other donors' samples. The nucleotide sequence reads as follows: TGTGCCAGCAGAACAGACAGGGAAGCCTACAATGAGCAGTTCTTC. This is translated as CASRTDREAYNEQFF. The reference TRBV28 and TRBJ2-1 proteins fill in what lies around the CDR3, so the full variable domain reads DVKVTQSSRYLVKRTGEKVFLECVQDMDHENMFWYRQDPGLGLRLIYFSYDVKMKEKGDIPEGYSVSREKKERFSLILESASTNQTSMYLCASRTDREAYNEQFFGPGTRLTVL.